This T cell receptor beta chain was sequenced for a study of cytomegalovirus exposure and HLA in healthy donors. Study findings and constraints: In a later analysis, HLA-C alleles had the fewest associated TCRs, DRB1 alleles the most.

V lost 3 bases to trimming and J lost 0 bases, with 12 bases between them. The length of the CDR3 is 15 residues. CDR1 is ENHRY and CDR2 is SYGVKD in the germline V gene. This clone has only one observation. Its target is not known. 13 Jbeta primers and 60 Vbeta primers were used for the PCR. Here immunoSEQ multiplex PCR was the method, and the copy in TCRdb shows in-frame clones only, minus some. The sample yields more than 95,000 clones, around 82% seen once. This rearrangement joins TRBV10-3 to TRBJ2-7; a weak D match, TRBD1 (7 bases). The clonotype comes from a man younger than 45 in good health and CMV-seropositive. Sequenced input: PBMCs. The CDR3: CAISDSQGGSYEQYF. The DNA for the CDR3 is TGTGCCATCAGTGATTCCCAGGGGGGCTCCTACGAGCAGTACTTC.